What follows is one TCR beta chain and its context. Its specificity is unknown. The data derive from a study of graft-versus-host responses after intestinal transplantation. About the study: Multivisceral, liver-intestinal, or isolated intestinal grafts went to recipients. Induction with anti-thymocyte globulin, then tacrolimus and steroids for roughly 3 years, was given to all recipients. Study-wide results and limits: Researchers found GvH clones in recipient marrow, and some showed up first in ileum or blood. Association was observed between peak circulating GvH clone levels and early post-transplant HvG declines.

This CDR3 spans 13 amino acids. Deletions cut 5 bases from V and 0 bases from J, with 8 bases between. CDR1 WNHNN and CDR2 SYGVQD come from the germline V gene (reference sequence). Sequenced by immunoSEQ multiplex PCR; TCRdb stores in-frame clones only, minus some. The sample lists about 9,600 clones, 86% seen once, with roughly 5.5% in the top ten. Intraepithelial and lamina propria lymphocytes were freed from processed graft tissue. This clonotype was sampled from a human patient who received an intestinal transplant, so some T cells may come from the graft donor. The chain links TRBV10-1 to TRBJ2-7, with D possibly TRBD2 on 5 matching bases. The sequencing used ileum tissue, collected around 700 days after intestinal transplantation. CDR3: CASSKDFSYEQYF. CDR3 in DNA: TGCGCCAGCAGTAAGGACTTCTCCTACGAGCAGTACTTC.